Each of the 27 T cell receptor beta chains below was sequenced from the same sample in a study of T cell responses to AZD1222 COVID-19 vaccine. The method was immunoSEQ multiplex PCR; TCRdb's version includes in-frame clones alone and lacks a portion of them. The sample includes about 160,000 clones, approximately 88% of them seen just once. The material sequenced was peripheral blood, taken 28 days after the second AZD1222 dose. These receptor sequences come from an adult who received the AZD1222 COVID-19 vaccine.

CDR3 bases: TGTGCCAGCTCACCCCGTCCGGCGACAGAACAAAACACTGAAGCTTTCTTT. Translating gives CASSPRPATEQNTEAFF. This chain uses TRBV18 with TRBJ1-1; perhaps TRBD1 as D (5 bases). The V gene lost 3 bases and the J gene lost 2 bases, with 19 bases spanning the gap. The CDR3 consists of 17 residues. Germline assignment: CDR1 KGHSH and CDR2 LQKENI.

This rearrangement joins TRBV4-1 to TRBJ1-2, with D unresolved. Trimming removed 2 bases from V and 4 bases from J, with 17 bases in between. The germline V gene has CDR1 MGHRA and CDR2 YSYEKL. The CDR3 spans 16 residues. CDR3 sequence (DNA): TGCGCCAGCAGCCAATGGCCAGGCACCCGGGGCTATGGCTACACCTTC. Protein: CASSQWPGTRGYGYTF.

The chain is built from TRBV7-2 and TRBJ1-1; D is ambiguous. Per the germline V gene, CDR1 is SGHTA and CDR2 is FQGNSA. Trimming removed 4 bases from V and 5 bases from J, with 11 bases in between. The CDR3 has 13 residues. This CDR3 is CASSSGLRTEAFF. CDR3 DNA: TGTGCCAGCAGCTCGGGCCTACGGACTGAAGCTTTCTTT.

This sequence joins TRBV6-4 and TRBJ2-7; D is unclear. The V end lost 0 bases, the J end lost 0 bases, and 12 bases lay between the germline ends. The CDR3 runs 16 residues. CDR1 and CDR2 (germline): MRHNA, SNTAGT. CDR3 region: CASSDSIGHTSYEQYF. CDR3 in DNA: TGTGCCAGCAGTGACTCGATAGGGCATACCTCCTACGAGCAGTACTTC.

This CDR3 is CASRFSGLGQPQHF. CDR3 coding DNA: TGTGCCAGCAGGTTTTCCGGACTCGGTCAGCCCCAGCATTTT. The gene calls are TRBV6-5 and TRBJ1-5; no reliable D call. This CDR3 is built from 14 residues. V lost 6 bases, J lost 6 bases, and 15 bases lay in between. Germline assignment: CDR1 MNHEY and CDR2 SVGAGI.

This clone was found once. V usage is TRBV6-6 and J usage is TRBJ1-1, with unresolved D. This CDR3 spans 12 amino acids. V gave up 0 bases and J gave up 7 bases, with 6 bases separating them. In germline, CDR1 is MNHNY, CDR2 SVGAGI (reference sequence). CDR3 nucleotide sequence: TGTGCCAGCAGTTACTCCAACGGTGAAGCTTTCTTT. This codes for CASSYSNGEAFF.

V gene TRBV27 combines with J gene TRBJ1-1; perhaps TRBD1 as D (6 bases). CDR3 size: 15 residues. CDR1 MNHEY and CDR2 SMNVEV come from the germline V gene (reference sequence). V was clipped by 7 bases and J by 6 bases, with 21 bases between them. CDR3 coding DNA: TGTGCCAGCAAGCCCGGGGGCAGGGTGCCTCCTGAAGCTTTCTTT. Protein sequence: CASKPGGRVPPEAFF.

This clone was picked up one time. The rearrangement uses TRBV5-4 and TRBJ1-5, with D perhaps matching TRBD1 (6 bases). V was shortened by 4 bases and J by 9 bases, with 11 bases between the two germline ends. The CDR3 contains 12 residues. The germline V gene encodes CDR1 SGHNT and CDR2 YYREEE (reference sequence). CDR3 sequence (DNA): TGTGCCAGCAGCATACCGACAGGGCCCCAGCATTTT. The encoded protein is CASSIPTGPQHF.

The chain is built from TRBV2 and TRBJ1-5; 7 bases map to TRBD1. V was pared by 4 bases and J by 5 bases, with 5 bases of the junction left unmatched. Germline V lookup: CDR1 SNHLY, CDR2 FYNNEI. CDR3 length: 14 amino acids. The CDR3, as DNA: TGTGCCAGCAGTGGCGGGACAGTTTATCAGCCCCAGCATTTT. It specifies CASSGGTVYQPQHF. The full variable domain, completed using reference TRBV2 and TRBJ1-5, is EPEVTQTPSHQVTQMGQEVILRCVPISNHLYFYWYRQILGQKVEFLVSFYNNEISEKSEIFDDQFSVERPDGSNFTLKIRSTKLEDSAMYFCASSGGTVYQPQHFGDGTRLSIL.

The chain carries TRBV7-9 and TRBJ2-1; 11 nucleotides line up with TRBD2. The CDR3 length is 16 residues. Germline CDR1 and CDR2: SEHNR and FQNEAQ (reference sequence). J lost 6 bases, V lost 7 bases, and 11 bases had no gene match. The CDR3 here is CASTLGRLAGTNEQFF. The CDR3, as DNA: TGTGCCAGCACCCTTGGTAGACTAGCGGGGACCAATGAGCAGTTCTTC.

The chain joins TRBV6-6 to TRBJ1-5, with D perhaps matching TRBD1 (5 bases). V lost 6 bases to trimming and J lost 5 bases, with 8 bases between them. Per germline, CDR1 MNHNY and CDR2 SVGAGI (reference sequence). The CDR3 covers 12 residues. CDR3 residues: CASSFRDQPQHF. CDR3 nucleotides: TGTGCCAGCAGCTTCAGGGATCAGCCCCAGCATTTT.

This clone was counted between two and nine times. This rearrangement joins TRBV20-1 to TRBJ1-1; 7 bases line up with TRBD1. Germline V CDR1 and CDR2: DFQATT, SNEGSKA (reference sequence). V lost 4 bases, J lost 8 bases, and 4 bases stayed unmatched. This CDR3 is 11 amino acids long. CDR3 protein: CSATPGQEAFF. CDR3 DNA sequence: TGCAGTGCTACGCCGGGACAGGAAGCTTTCTTT.

The J gene is TRBJ1-2, the V gene TRBV18, with D tentatively TRBD1 (5 bases). V shed 3 bases and J shed 5 bases, with 16 bases lying between them. This CDR3 contains 15 residues. Germline V CDR1 and CDR2: KGHSH, LQKENI. CDR3 bases: TGTGCCAGCTCACCCTCCCAGGGAGGGGTTTATGGCTACACCTTC. Translating it yields CASSPSQGGVYGYTF.

This chain joins TRBV6-2 or TRBV6-3 and TRBJ2-7; maybe TRBD1 (6 bases). V gave up 2 bases and J gave up 5 bases, with 13 bases separating them. CDR3 length: 14 residues. From germline, CDR1 is MNHEY and CDR2 SVGEGT. This chain's CDR3 is CASSYGGRGNEQYF. CDR3 DNA: TGTGCCAGCAGTTACGGAGGCAGGGGAAACGAGCAGTACTTC.

The chain employs TRBV2 and TRBJ2-3; D is possibly TRBD1 or TRBD2 (5 bases each). Trimming shortened V by 5 bases and J by 5 bases, and 14 bases separated the two germline ends. The CDR3 runs 14 residues. Germline V gene lookup returns CDR1 SNHLY and CDR2 FYNNEI. Here the CDR3 DNA reads TGTGCCAGCAGTCCCCAGAGGGGTGGAGATACGCAGTATTTT. This sequence encodes CASSPQRGGDTQYF.

The rearrangement links TRBV5-1 to TRBJ1-3; D is perhaps TRBD1 (5 bases). Per germline, CDR1 SGHRS and CDR2 YFSETQ. The CDR3 sequence is 17 residues long. V was clipped by 2 bases and J by 8 bases, with 23 bases between them. CDR3 DNA: TGCGCCAGCAGCTTTGTCCCGGGACGTGTAGGGACGGACACCATATATTTT. This encodes CASSFVPGRVGTDTIYF.

The chain employs TRBV11-2 and TRBJ2-2; 13 positions agree with TRBD2. The CDR3 is made up of 19 amino acids. Germline trimming cut 5 bases from V and 4 bases from J; bases unmatched to any gene: 13. The germline V gene encodes CDR1 SGHAT and CDR2 FQNNGV. The CDR3 nucleotides are TGTGCCAGCAGCCCACCGGGACTAGCGGGGTCTCGTCTCACCGGGGAGCTGTTTTTT. It codes for CASSPPGLAGSRLTGELFF.

This rearrangement joins TRBV27 to TRBJ1-1; maybe TRBD1 (5 bases). The CDR3 loop spans 15 amino acids. CDR1 is MNHEY and CDR2 is SMNVEV in the germline V gene (reference sequence). The V gene lost 8 bases and the J gene lost 4 bases, with 20 bases spanning the gap. CDR3 sequence reads: CASGRAGERSTEAFF. The CDR3 bases are TGTGCCAGCGGACGGGCGGGGGAACGGAGCACTGAAGCTTTCTTT.

The V gene is TRBV19, the J gene TRBJ1-2; TRBD1 is a possible D gene (5 bases). The germline gives CDR1 LNHDA, CDR2 SQIVND (reference sequence). Trimming stripped 3 bases from V and 6 bases from J, with 17 bases between. This CDR3 contains 15 residues. In DNA, the CDR3 is TGTGCCAGTAGTATTTTGGACCCACAGGCCCATGGCTACACCTTC. It is translated as CASSILDPQAHGYTF.

This chain uses TRBV12-3 or TRBV12-4 with TRBJ2-7, with D perhaps matching TRBD1 or TRBD2 (5 bases each). This CDR3 is 12 amino acids long. With 2 bases removed from V and 5 bases from J, the gap between germline ends came to 7 bases. The CDR3 here is CASSLRGDEQYF. The CDR3 bases are TGTGCCAGCAGTTTACGGGGCGACGAGCAGTACTTC.

This chain uses TRBV29-1 with TRBJ2-1; 9 bases line up with TRBD2. Germline V gene data show CDR1 as SQVTM and CDR2 as ANQGSEA. CDR3 size: 17 residues. The V segment lost 5 bases and the J segment 0 bases; nucleotides outside the gene matches: 11. The CDR3 DNA reads as TGCAGCGTTCTCGGCAAAATAGCGGGGGACTCCTACAATGAGCAGTTCTTC. Its protein is CSVLGKIAGDSYNEQFF.

The chain couples TRBV6-5 to TRBJ2-3; D not certain. CDR3 length: 13 amino acids. Germline V gene sequence: CDR1 MNHEY, CDR2 SVGAGI. With 5 bases removed from V and 1 base from J, the gap between germline ends came to 7 bases. The CDR3: CASSLLGTDTQYF. CDR3 in DNA: TGTGCCAGCAGTCTACTCGGCACAGATACGCAGTATTTT.

The J gene is TRBJ1-2, the V gene TRBV6-6; possibly TRBD1 for D (6 bases). The CDR3 sequence is 11 residues long. V was pared by 7 bases and J by 8 bases, with 11 bases between. Germline lookup yields CDR1 MNHNY and CDR2 SVGAGI (reference sequence). The DNA of the CDR3 is TGTGCCAGCACAACAGGGTACGGCTACACCTTC. As protein: CASTTGYGYTF.

The chain recombines TRBV5-1 with TRBJ2-3; 7 bases fit TRBD2. CDR3 size: 17 residues. In germline, CDR1 is SGHRS, CDR2 YFSETQ. Losses at the gene ends were 2 bases for V and 2 bases for J; bases not matched to a gene: 11. The CDR3 is CASSFAPSGEYTDTQYF. Here the CDR3 DNA reads TGCGCCAGCAGCTTCGCCCCCAGCGGGGAATACACAGATACGCAGTATTTT.

This clone was seen a single time. The chain recombines TRBV5-1 with TRBJ1-1; possible D gene TRBD1, 5 bases. Trimming stripped 0 bases from V and 3 bases from J, with 18 bases between. The CDR3 runs 17 residues. Germline CDR1 SGHRS, CDR2 YFSETQ. The CDR3 loop reads CASSLVQEALAYTEAFF. Here the CDR3 DNA reads TGCGCCAGCAGCTTGGTACAGGAGGCCCTTGCCTACACTGAAGCTTTCTTT.

The chain couples TRBV7-9 to TRBJ2-3; D is tentatively TRBD1 or TRBD2 (5 bases each). Per germline, CDR1 SEHNR and CDR2 FQNEAQ (reference sequence). This CDR3 has 15 amino acids. Deletions cut 4 bases from V and 8 bases from J, with 19 bases between. CDR3 sequence: CASSSRGGLLGTQYF. The CDR3 nucleotides are TGTGCCAGCAGCTCCCGGGGCGGGCTCCTCGGTACGCAGTATTTT.

The chain is built from TRBV13 and TRBJ1-1; no firm D call. The V end lost 3 bases, the J end lost 1 base, and 3 bases lay between the germline ends. CDR1 PRHDT and CDR2 FYEKMQ come from the germline V gene (reference sequence). The CDR3 length is 12 residues. The CDR3 here is CASSFWNTEAFF. CDR3 in DNA: TGTGCCAGCAGCTTTTGGAACACTGAAGCTTTCTTT. The variable domain in full, completed from reference TRBV13 and TRBJ1-1, reads AAGVIQSPRHLIKEKRETATLKCYPIPRHDTVYWYQQGPGQDPQFLISFYEKMQSDKGSIPDRFSAQQFSDYHSELNMSSLELGDSALYFCASSFWNTEAFFGQGTRLTVV.